This T cell receptor beta chain was documented in a study of graft-versus-host responses after intestinal transplantation. Produced via immunoSEQ multiplex PCR; TCRdb's table is partial and in-frame only. The sample records 130,000 or so clones, around 90% being singletons. This CDR3 has 17 amino acids. CDR1 is MNHEY, CDR2 SMNVEV, per germline (reference sequence). V lost 3 bases and J 0 bases, leaving 15 bases between the germline ends. As to this clone: Its matching antigen is unknown.

The clonotype originates from a human donor who received an intestinal transplant. V usage is TRBV27 and J usage is TRBJ2-1; weak D call: TRBD2 (5 bases). The material was unstimulated CD4+ T cells sorted from spleen or lymph node cells, obtained before intestinal transplant. CDR3 sequence reads: CASSFWTVPSSYNEQFF. The CDR3 DNA sequence: TGTGCCAGCAGTTTCTGGACTGTGCCGAGCTCCTACAATGAGCAGTTCTTC.